This T cell receptor (beta chain) originates from a study of shared clonotypes between healthy human individuals. Points from the study as a whole: Incomplete sequencing of sorted subsets was indicated by rarefaction despite large depth. In four donors, 4.5% to 5.5% of naive CD4 clonotypes appeared in common. Richness estimates generally favored naive over memory subsets.

Only in-frame clones appear in the TCRdb table, and some are missing; sequencing was by immunoSEQ multiplex PCR. Here the sample spans some 2.3 million clones, more than 80% being singletons. In regard to this clone: Its antigen is as yet unknown. At the DNA level, this CDR3 is encoded by other sequences in the same sample as well.

Germline V lookup: CDR1 SGHRS, CDR2 YFSETQ. V was clipped by 0 bases and J by 8 bases, with 11 bases between them. The CDR3 contains 13 residues. The rearrangement uses TRBV5-1 and TRBJ1-2, with D unresolved. This TCR was sampled from a young man in good health. Some clones in this sample may be carry-over from other donors' samples. Specimen: naive CD4+ T cells from PBMCs. Noted subset: CD45RA+ positively selected. CDR3 coding DNA: TGCGCCAGCAGCTTGGCCGCCAGGTCCGGCTACACCTTC. It is translated as CASSLAARSGYTF. The full variable domain, rest sourced from reference TRBV5-1 and TRBJ1-2, is KAGVTQTPRYLIKTRGQQVTLSCSPISGHRSVSWYQQTPGQGLQFLFEYFSETQRNKGNFPGRFSGRQFSNSRSEMNVSTLELGDSALYLCASSLAARSGYTFGSGTRLTVV.